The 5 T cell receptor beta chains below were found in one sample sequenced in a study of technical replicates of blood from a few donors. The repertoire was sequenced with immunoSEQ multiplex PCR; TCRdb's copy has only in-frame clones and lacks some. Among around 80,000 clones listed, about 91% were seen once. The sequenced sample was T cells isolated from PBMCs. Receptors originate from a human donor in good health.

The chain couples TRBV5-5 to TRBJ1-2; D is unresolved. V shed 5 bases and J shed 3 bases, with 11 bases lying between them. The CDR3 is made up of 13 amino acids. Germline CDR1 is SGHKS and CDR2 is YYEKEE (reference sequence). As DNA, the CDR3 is TGTGCCAGCAGGCTCGACACCCACTATGGCTACACCTTC. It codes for CASRLDTHYGYTF.

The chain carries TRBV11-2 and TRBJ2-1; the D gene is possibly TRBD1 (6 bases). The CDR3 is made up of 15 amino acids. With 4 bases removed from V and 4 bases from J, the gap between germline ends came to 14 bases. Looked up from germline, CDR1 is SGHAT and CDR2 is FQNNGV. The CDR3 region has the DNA TGTGCCAGCAGCTCCAGGGGCAACCTATACAATGAGCAGTTCTTC. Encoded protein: CASSSRGNLYNEQFF.

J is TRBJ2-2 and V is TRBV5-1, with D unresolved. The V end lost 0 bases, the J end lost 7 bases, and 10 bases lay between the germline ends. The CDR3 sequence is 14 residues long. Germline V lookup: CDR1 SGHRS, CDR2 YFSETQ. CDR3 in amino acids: CASSLEVPSGELFF. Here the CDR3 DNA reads TGCGCCAGCAGCTTGGAAGTCCCCAGCGGGGAGCTGTTTTTT.

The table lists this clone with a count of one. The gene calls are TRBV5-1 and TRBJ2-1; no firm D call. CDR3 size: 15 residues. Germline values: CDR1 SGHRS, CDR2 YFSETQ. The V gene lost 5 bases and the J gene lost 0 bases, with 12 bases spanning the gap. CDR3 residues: CASSYRVSSYNEQFF. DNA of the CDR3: TGCGCCAGCAGTTATCGGGTAAGCTCCTACAATGAGCAGTTCTTC.

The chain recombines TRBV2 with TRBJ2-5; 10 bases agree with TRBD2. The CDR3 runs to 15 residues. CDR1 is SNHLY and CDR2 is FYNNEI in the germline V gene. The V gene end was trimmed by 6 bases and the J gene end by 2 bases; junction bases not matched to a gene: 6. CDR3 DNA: TGTGCCAGCAGGAGGGCTAGCGGGGGACAAGAGACCCAGTACTTC. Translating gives CASRRASGGQETQYF.